This entry lists 20 T cell receptor beta chains sequenced from one sample in a study of beta chain features in type 1 diabetes (dated by TCRdb to between 2018 and 2020). Receptors were amplified or captured by the immunoSEQ multiplex PCR assay. The High Capacity cDNA Reverse Transcription Kit was used to reverse transcribe all of the isolated RNA, meaning that expressed TCRB transcripts were what got sequenced. TCRdb provides this immuneACCESS table in a form limited to in-frame rearrangements. Some clones are lacking; in checked studies, under half of them reflect an unresolved V gene, and why the rest are absent is not known. The sample includes approximately 140,000 clones, with 40% to 60% observed a single time. Approximately 0.4% of the sample lies in the top ten. Sequences were obtained from Tregs from blood. Interpreted using the paper, the cell subset or site label stands for: regulatory CD4+ T cells. The receptors come from a man younger than 30 in good health.

The chain uses TRBV4-3 and TRBJ2-2; 11 bases map to TRBD2. The CDR3 extends over 19 amino acids. The germline V gene encodes CDR1 LGHNA and CDR2 YSLEER. The J segment lost 3 bases and the V segment lost 3 bases, leaving 12 bases of the junction unmatched. This chain's CDR3 is CASSHLLNSGRADTGELFF. CDR3 nucleotides: TGCGCCAGCAGCCACCTCCTTAATAGCGGGAGGGCCGACACCGGGGAGCTGTTTTTT.

About this clone itself: The junction does not match germline at one end; this may be a read error. The chain joins TRBV29-1 to TRBJ2-5; TRBD1 might be the D (6 bases). This CDR3 spans 14 amino acids. The germline CDR1 and CDR2 sequences are SQVTM and ANQGSEA. CDR3 region: CSVEEKWTAETQYF. CDR3 in DNA: TGCAGCGTCGAAGAAAAGTGGACAGCAGAGACCCAGTACTTC.

On this clone itself: Its ends do not fully match the called genes, so a read error is possible. CDR3 sequence: CASRLEQGGSPQHF. The CDR3 DNA sequence: TGTGCCAGCAGATTGGAACAGGGAGGGTCGCCCCAGCATTTT. The genes are TRBV5-4 and TRBJ1-5; perhaps TRBD1 as D (6 bases). The CDR3 has 14 residues. Germline V gene sequence: CDR1 SGHNT, CDR2 YYREEE (reference sequence).

Concerning this clone itself: Other DNA sequences in this sample translate to the same CDR3. The chain has TRBV28 and TRBJ1-2; D unclear. The CDR3 is 11 amino acids. Germline CDR1 is MDHEN and CDR2 is SYDVKM. V shed 8 bases and J shed 2 bases, with 6 bases lying between them. The CDR3 DNA reads TGTGCCAGCTCACTCAACTATGGCTACACCTTC. This gives the protein CASSLNYGYTF.

The genes are TRBV28 and TRBJ2-7; possibly TRBD1 for D (5 bases). This CDR3 spans 13 amino acids. Trimming left V 7 bases short and J 3 bases short, with 13 bases between. Germline lookup yields CDR1 MDHEN and CDR2 SYDVKM. In nucleotides, the CDR3 is TGTGCCAGCATCGACAGTGCTAACTACGAGCAGTACTTC. It specifies CASIDSANYEQYF.

The chain employs TRBV18 and TRBJ2-3, with D possibly being TRBD2 (7 bases). The CDR3 covers 17 residues. The V gene lost 3 bases and the J gene lost 0 bases, with 16 bases spanning the gap. Germline assignment: CDR1 KGHSH and CDR2 LQKENI. The CDR3 DNA follows: TGTGCCAGCTCACCTCCAAAAGGGGGGGAAAGCACAGATACGCAGTATTTT. This codes for CASSPPKGGESTDTQYF. Full variable domain (remainder filled in from reference TRBV18 and TRBJ2-3): NAGVMQNPRHLVRRRGQEARLRCSPMKGHSHVYWYRQLPEEGLKFMVYLQKENIIDESGMPKERFSAEFPKEGPSILRIQQVVRGDSAAYFCASSPPKGGESTDTQYFGPGTRLTVL.

This clone has just a few counts. The gene calls are TRBV7-2 and TRBJ1-2, with D unclear. This CDR3 is 14 amino acids long. Germline CDR1 is SGHTA and CDR2 is FQGNSA. V lost 5 bases to trimming and J lost 8 bases, with 18 bases between them. The CDR3 loop reads CASSPFEGHGGYTF. DNA of the CDR3: TGTGCCAGCAGCCCCTTCGAGGGCCACGGGGGCTACACCTTC. The whole variable domain, remainder taken from reference TRBV7-2 and TRBJ1-2, is GAGVSQSPSNKVTEKGKDVELRCDPISGHTALYWYRQSLGQGLEFLIYFQGNSAPDKSGLPSDRFSAERTGGSVSTLTIQRTQQEDSAVYLCASSPFEGHGGYTFGSGTRLTVV.

This clone has a single count. Written as DNA, the CDR3 is TGTGCCAGCAGACAGGGATTAGTAGCTTTCTTT. This translates into CASRQGLVAFF. This sequence joins TRBV5-4 and TRBJ1-1, with D possibly matching TRBD1 (6 bases). CDR1 and CDR2 from the germline V gene are SGHNT and YYREEE (reference sequence). Trimming stripped 5 bases from V and 10 bases from J, with 12 bases between. The CDR3 length is 11 residues.

The genes are TRBV9 and TRBJ2-5; 8 bases map to TRBD2. V dropped 3 bases and J dropped 5; count of bases not matched to a gene: 21. Looked up from germline, CDR1 is SGDLS and CDR2 is YYNGEE. This CDR3 spans 19 amino acids. The CDR3 loop reads CASSAEAAGGNSRTETQYF. The CDR3, as DNA: TGTGCCAGCAGCGCCGAGGCGGCGGGGGGAAATTCCCGGACGGAGACCCAGTACTTC.

The genes are TRBV15 and TRBJ1-5; D uncertain. Trimming took 5 bases from V and 2 from J, leaving 7 bases between them. The CDR3 totals 13 residues. In germline, CDR1 is LNHNV, CDR2 YYDKDF (reference sequence). CDR3 sequence: CATSAGGNQPQHF. Written as DNA, the CDR3 is TGTGCCACCAGCGCGGGAGGCAATCAGCCCCAGCATTTT.

This clone was recorded a few times. The J gene is TRBJ2-7, the V gene TRBV21-1; the table names TRBD1, a call not compared with the DNA. TRBV21-1 corresponds to a pseudogene. This CDR3 spans 13 amino acids. CDR3 residues: CASSIDSSYEQYF. The CDR3 DNA reads TGTGCCAGCAGCATAGACAGCTCCTACGAGCAGTACTTC.

The V call is TRBV6-6, the J call TRBJ1-1; 12 bases fit TRBD1. With 2 bases clipped from V and 3 bases from J, the junction kept 4 bases outside the gene matches. The length of the CDR3 is 16 residues. CDR1 is MNHNY and CDR2 is SVGAGI in the germline V gene (reference sequence). DNA for the CDR3: TGTGCCAGCAGTTACGGGACAGGGGGCGCGGACACTGAAGCTTTCTTT. Translating it yields CASSYGTGGADTEAFF.

This clone is a singleton in its sample. This rearrangement joins TRBV4-2 to TRBJ1-1; a weak D match, TRBD1 (5 bases). The CDR3 loop spans 14 amino acids. V lost 4 bases, J lost 6 bases, and 15 bases lay in between. The germline V gene has CDR1 LGHNA and CDR2 YNFKEQ. For the CDR3, the DNA is TGTGCCAGCAGCCGGGGCCCTAGGGCAGCTGAAGCTTTCTTT. Translating gives CASSRGPRAAEAFF.

This chain's CDR3 is CASSYSMAGSGNTIYF. DNA for the CDR3: TGTGCCAGCAGTTACTCGATGGCGGGGTCTGGAAACACCATATATTTT. This chain connects TRBV6-5 to TRBJ1-3, with D hard to call. Between the trimmed V and J ends, which lost 0 bases and 1 base, there was a span of 10 bases. Germline V CDR1 and CDR2: MNHEY, SVGAGI. This CDR3 has 16 residues.

The chain couples TRBV6-1 to TRBJ2-5, with 9 positions matching TRBD1. This CDR3 is built from 15 residues. Per germline, CDR1 MNHNS and CDR2 SASEGT. V lost 5 bases to trimming and J lost 1 base; unmatched junction nucleotides: 5. The CDR3 protein is CASSWDRAVQETQYF. In DNA form, the CDR3 reads TGTGCCAGCAGTTGGGACAGGGCGGTCCAAGAGACCCAGTACTTC.

The CDR3 region has the DNA TGCAGCGTTGAAAGAGCATACGAGCAGTACTTC. Amino acid sequence: CSVERAYEQYF. This rearrangement joins TRBV29-1 to TRBJ2-7; D is ambiguous. This CDR3 spans 11 amino acids. Trimming left V 2 bases short and J 4 bases short, with 6 bases between. Germline CDR1 SQVTM, CDR2 ANQGSEA.

V usage is TRBV2 and J usage is TRBJ2-3; D is possibly TRBD1 (5 bases). V shed 6 bases and J shed 4 bases, with 11 bases lying between them. The germline V gene has CDR1 SNHLY and CDR2 FYNNEI. The CDR3 contains 13 residues. The CDR3 protein is CASRSGYPDTQYF. The CDR3 coding sequence is TGTGCCAGCAGATCAGGGTATCCAGATACGCAGTATTTT.

The chain combines TRBV7-2 with TRBJ2-7; D might be TRBD2 (6 bases). CDR3 length: 13 residues. Looked up from germline, CDR1 is SGHTA and CDR2 is FQGNSA. Trimming pared 3 bases from V and 7 bases from J, leaving 13 bases between. The chain's CDR3 is CASSFVGGDEQYF. In DNA, the CDR3 is TGTGCCAGCAGCTTCGTCGGGGGAGATGAGCAGTACTTC.

The gene calls are TRBV25-1 and TRBJ1-3; possibly TRBD1 for D (6 bases). CDR1 MGHDK and CDR2 SYGVNS come from the germline V gene. There are 17 residues in the CDR3. V was pared by 6 bases and J by 0 bases, with 18 bases between. The CDR3 protein is CASSFTGFFASGNTIYF. As DNA, the CDR3 is TGTGCCAGCAGCTTTACAGGGTTTTTTGCCTCTGGAAACACCATATATTTT.

The gene calls are TRBV5-4 and TRBJ2-1; 7 bases are a match to TRBD1. V lost 6 bases and J lost 9; bases outside the gene matches: 15. The CDR3 has 15 residues. Per germline, CDR1 SGHNT and CDR2 YYREEE (reference sequence). The CDR3 DNA reads TGTGCCAGCACGACCACAAAACAGGGGTGGGGTGAGCAGTTCTTC. It codes for CASTTTKQGWGEQFF.